A single sample is the source of the 31 T cell receptor beta chains below, sequenced in a study of identical twins. TCRdb passed the 5' RACE reads through MiXCR, listing each CDR3 protein once. The top ten hold roughly 14% of the sample, which has some 790,000 distinct CDR3 sequences, approximately 18% seen once. The same sample was also used in a study of T cells expressing NK-cell markers.

The sequencing sample was made of PBMCs. The source is a young woman in good health.

This clonotype was counted a few times. The rearrangement joins TRBV5-1 to TRBJ2-3; TRBD1 matches at 8 bases. Trimming at V came to 4 bases and at J to 3 bases, leaving 4 bases not matched to a gene. The CDR3 totals 14 residues. CDR1 is SGHRS, CDR2 YFSETQ, per germline. CDR3 region: CASSVDRETDTQYF. In DNA, the CDR3 is TGCGCCAGCAGCGTGGACAGGGAGACAGATACGCAGTATTTT.

The gene calls are TRBV20-1 and TRBJ1-1; unclear D gene. This CDR3 has 14 residues. The V gene lost 3 bases and the J gene lost 1 base, with 12 bases spanning the gap. Germline CDR1 reads DFQATT; CDR2 reads SNEGSKA (reference sequence). In DNA form, the CDR3 reads TGCAGTGCTAGCTCAATGGAAGGGAACACTGAAGCTTTCTTT. It is translated as CSASSMEGNTEAFF.

V is TRBV10-3 and J is TRBJ1-1; weak D call: TRBD1 (6 bases). This CDR3 has 14 amino acids. CDR1 and CDR2 from the germline V gene are ENHRY and SYGVKD. Trimming removed 6 bases from V and 4 bases from J, with 15 bases in between. This CDR3 reads CAIRDLGGATEAFF. Written as DNA, the CDR3 is TGTGCCATCAGGGACCTCGGGGGGGCCACTGAAGCTTTCTTT.

This clonotype was picked up a small number of times. J is TRBJ1-4 and V is TRBV12-3 or TRBV12-4, with D unresolved. With 3 bases removed from V and 0 bases from J, the gap between germline ends came to 5 bases. This CDR3 has 14 residues. The CDR3 DNA sequence: TGTGCCAGCAGTTTCAGCTCAACTAATGAAAAACTGTTTTTT. This sequence encodes CASSFSSTNEKLFF.

V usage is TRBV5-1 and J usage is TRBJ2-5, with D maybe TRBD2 (5 bases). Trimming took 5 bases from V and 5 from J, leaving 10 bases between them. This CDR3 comprises 12 residues. The germline gives CDR1 SGHRS, CDR2 YFSETQ. This chain's CDR3 is CASRYTGETQYF. The CDR3 region has the DNA TGCGCCAGCAGATACACGGGGGAGACCCAGTACTTC.

V and J are TRBV5-5 and TRBJ2-7; TRBD1 matches at 7 bases. The germline CDR1 and CDR2 sequences are SGHKS and YYEKEE (reference sequence). V was clipped by 0 bases and J by 7 bases; unmatched bases: 10. This CDR3 spans 15 amino acids. CDR3 amino acids: CASSLATTGYYEQYF. The CDR3 coding sequence is TGTGCCAGCAGCTTGGCCACGACAGGGTATTATGAGCAGTACTTC.

The table lists this clonotype with a few counts. This chain connects TRBV12-3 or TRBV12-4 to TRBJ2-5; D may match TRBD1 or TRBD2 (5 bases each). Trimming stripped 6 bases from V and 13 bases from J, with 21 bases between. The CDR3 covers 13 residues. This CDR3 is CASSLPGRIVRYF. The CDR3 DNA reads as TGTGCCAGCAGCCTCCCGGGACGCATAGTCCGGTACTTC.

The chain joins TRBV12-3 or TRBV12-4 to TRBJ2-7; 8 nucleotides match TRBD2. There are 14 residues in the CDR3. V lost 5 bases and J lost 3; bases outside the gene matches: 6. The CDR3, as DNA: TGTGCCAGCAGTCCGACTAGCGAATACTACGAGCAGTACTTC. The encoded protein is CASSPTSEYYEQYF.

J is TRBJ2-1 and V is TRBV5-1; 8 bases fit TRBD2. This CDR3 region has 15 residues. The germline V gene has CDR1 SGHRS and CDR2 YFSETQ. V lost 4 bases to trimming and J lost 7 bases; unmatched junction nucleotides: 10. The DNA of the CDR3 is TGCGCCAGCAGCGACCAAGCGGGAGTCGGGAATGAGCAGTTCTTC. It codes for CASSDQAGVGNEQFF. Full variable domain (rest looked up from reference TRBV5-1 and TRBJ2-1): KAGVTQTPRYLIKTRGQQVTLSCSPISGHRSVSWYQQTPGQGLQFLFEYFSETQRNKGNFPGRFSGRQFSNSRSEMNVSTLELGDSALYLCASSDQAGVGNEQFFGPGTRLTVL.

This clonotype has a handful of counts. The chain carries TRBV7-8 and TRBJ2-7, with 7 nucleotides matching TRBD1. CDR1 is SGHVS and CDR2 is FQNEAQ in the germline V gene. The CDR3 runs 14 residues. Germline trimming cut 6 bases from V and 2 bases from J; bases unmatched to any gene: 7. CDR3 DNA: TGTGCCAGCAGGTTCCGGGACAGAGCCTACGAGCAGTACTTC. Protein sequence: CASRFRDRAYEQYF.

The gene calls are TRBV6-2 or TRBV6-3 and TRBJ2-1, with 8 nucleotides matching TRBD2. V lost 7 bases, J lost 6 bases, and 11 bases stayed unmatched. This CDR3 is built from 15 residues. Germline CDR1 MNHEY, CDR2 SVGEGT. The CDR3 is CASTHRREEGNEQFF. The CDR3, as DNA: TGTGCCAGCACCCACCGGCGGGAGGAAGGCAATGAGCAGTTCTTC.

This clonotype was detected only a few times. The V gene is TRBV10-3, the J gene TRBJ2-7; D unresolved. The V end lost 1 base, the J end lost 4 bases, and 8 bases lay between the germline ends. This CDR3 comprises 13 residues. Per the germline V gene, CDR1 is ENHRY and CDR2 is SYGVKD. As DNA, the CDR3 is TGTGCCATCAGTGAGTTGGGCGTATACGAGCAGTACTTC. It codes for CAISELGVYEQYF.

There are a few counts of this clonotype. V and J are TRBV18 and TRBJ1-1; TRBD1 might be the D (5 bases). The CDR3 length is 14 residues. Germline loops: CDR1 KGHSH, CDR2 LQKENI. Deletions cut 4 bases from V and 5 bases from J, with 14 bases between. This CDR3 reads CASSLNSRGTEAFF. In DNA, the CDR3 is TGTGCCAGCTCACTCAACTCAAGGGGAACTGAAGCTTTCTTT.

This chain joins TRBV7-6 and TRBJ2-1; 9 bases align to TRBD2. Trimming at V came to 5 bases and at J to 5 bases, leaving 10 bases not matched to a gene. There are 16 residues in the CDR3. Germline assignment: CDR1 SGHVS and CDR2 FNYEAQ. The CDR3 nucleotides are TGTGCCAGCAGCCTATATCTAGCGGGACTTGACAATGAGCAGTTCTTC. The encoded protein is CASSLYLAGLDNEQFF.

The genes are TRBV7-2 and TRBJ2-7; D call uncertain. Germline assignment: CDR1 SGHTA and CDR2 FQGNSA. This CDR3 region has 12 residues. V was trimmed by 1 base and J by 6 bases, leaving 7 bases between them. The CDR3 loop reads CASSLVSREQYF. For the CDR3, the DNA is TGTGCCAGCAGCTTAGTAAGCCGCGAGCAGTACTTC.

This clonotype occurred a few times. V gene TRBV10-3 combines with J gene TRBJ2-7; 7 positions agree with TRBD1. The junction had 3 bases not matched to a gene; V was cut back by 2 bases and J by 5 bases. CDR1 is ENHRY, CDR2 SYGVKD, per germline. The CDR3 extends over 13 amino acids. This CDR3 reads CAISEPDRDEQYF. The DNA for the CDR3 is TGTGCCATCAGTGAGCCCGACAGGGACGAGCAGTACTTC.

J is TRBJ2-7 and V is TRBV20-1; the D is unclear. Trimming took off 0 bases at V and 3 bases at J, with 12 bases between the two ends. The germline CDR1 and CDR2 sequences are DFQATT and SNEGSKA (reference sequence). This CDR3 has 14 amino acids. This chain's CDR3 is CSAREAELGYEQYF. The CDR3 DNA follows: TGCAGTGCTAGAGAGGCCGAGCTAGGCTACGAGCAGTACTTC.

This chain joins TRBV12-3 or TRBV12-4 and TRBJ2-5, with a weak D call TRBD2 (6 bases). The CDR3 spans 14 residues. V dropped 7 bases and J dropped 1 base, with 13 bases sitting between them. As DNA, the CDR3 is TGTGCCAGCACCACTACCGGGGGCCAAGAGACCCAGTACTTC. Amino acid sequence: CASTTTGGQETQYF.

The rearrangement links TRBV9 to TRBJ1-2, with unresolved D. There are 17 residues in the CDR3. Germline V gene data show CDR1 as SGDLS and CDR2 as YYNGEE. Between the trimmed V and J ends, which lost 0 bases and 1 base, there was a span of 16 bases. The CDR3 nucleotides are TGTGCCAGCAGCGTAGGTTGGAGCAGCTCCCTTAACTATGGCTACACCTTC. It specifies CASSVGWSSSLNYGYTF.

The chain is built from TRBV3-1 and TRBJ2-7, with TRBD2 as a possible D gene (5 bases). This CDR3 has 14 residues. From germline, CDR1 is LGHDT and CDR2 YNNKEL (reference sequence). Trimming left V 2 bases short and J 6 bases short, with 14 bases between. CDR3 sequence (DNA): TGTGCCAGCAGCCAAAGGGAAAGTGCGGGCGAGCAGTACTTC. Protein product: CASSQRESAGEQYF.

The V call is TRBV10-3, the J call TRBJ2-3; D is possibly TRBD1 (9 bases). The CDR3 has 21 amino acids. V was cut by 0 bases and J by 2 bases, with 27 bases left in between. Germline CDR1 ENHRY, CDR2 SYGVKD. In DNA form, the CDR3 reads TGTGCCATCAGTGAGTCGAGAACAGGGGGCTCACTAGCGGACCTCACAGATACGCAGTATTTT. Translation gives CAISESRTGGSLADLTDTQYF.

This clonotype was detected a few times. The V gene is TRBV20-1, the J gene TRBJ2-6, with D possibly being TRBD2 (5 bases). Trimming pared 5 bases from V and 4 bases from J, leaving 12 bases between. The CDR3 loop spans 14 amino acids. CDR1 is DFQATT and CDR2 is SNEGSKA in the germline V gene (reference sequence). CDR3 bases: TGCAGTGCTCCTAGCTCTGCCGGGGCCAACGTCCTGACTTTC. As protein: CSAPSSAGANVLTF.

The chain uses TRBV11-2 and TRBJ2-1; no firm D call. The CDR3 is 12 amino acids. The V end was cut by 4 bases, the J end by 10 bases, with 11 bases between. Germline-derived CDR1 and CDR2 are SGHAT and FQNNGV. The CDR3, as DNA: TGTGCCAGCAGCTGGTGGTCGAGAGAGCAGTTCTTC. It encodes CASSWWSREQFF.

V is TRBV7-2 and J is TRBJ2-1, with 8 bases lining up with TRBD2. CDR3 length: 16 amino acids. Germline loops: CDR1 SGHTA, CDR2 FQGNSA. J lost 4 bases, V lost 5 bases, and 10 bases had no gene match. This chain's CDR3 is CASSVSPGGRYNEQFF. The CDR3 DNA reads TGTGCCAGCAGCGTATCTCCGGGGGGGCGATACAATGAGCAGTTCTTC.

V and J are TRBV12-3 or TRBV12-4 and TRBJ2-4; D remains ambiguous. With 4 bases removed from V and 8 bases from J, the gap between germline ends came to 6 bases. The CDR3 is made up of 11 amino acids. The CDR3 DNA reads as TGTGCCAGCAGTTCCCAATACATTCAGTACTTC. It encodes CASSSQYIQYF.

V is TRBV29-1 and J is TRBJ2-3, with 9 bases lining up with TRBD1. The V gene's germline CDR1 is SQVTM and CDR2 ANQGSEA. This CDR3 contains 15 residues. J lost 1 base, V lost 6 bases, and 8 bases had no gene match. This chain's CDR3 is CSVGQGLRGTDTQYF. The CDR3 nucleotides are TGCAGCGTGGGACAGGGATTACGGGGCACAGATACGCAGTATTTT.

There are many counts of this clonotype. CDR3 sequence: CAWTGGETQYF. DNA of the CDR3: TGTGCCTGGACAGGGGGAGAGACCCAGTACTTC. V usage is TRBV30 and J usage is TRBJ2-5; 7 positions agree with TRBD1. This CDR3 spans 11 amino acids. The V gene end was trimmed by 4 bases and the J gene end by 4 bases; junction bases not matched to a gene: 0. Germline V CDR1 and CDR2: GTSNPN, SVGIG (reference sequence). Using reference TRBV30 and TRBJ2-5 for the parts outside the CDR3, the full variable domain is SQTIHQWPATLVQPVGSPLSLECTVEGTSNPNLYWYRQAAGRGLQLLFYSVGIGQISSEVPQNLSASRPQDRQFILSSKKLLLSDSGFYLCAWTGGETQYFGPGTRLLVL.

In its sample, this clonotype was seen a few times. The gene calls are TRBV6-2 or TRBV6-3 and TRBJ2-3, with no clear D. The CDR3 is 14 amino acids. Germline CDR1 MNHEY, CDR2 SVGEGT. Trimming shortened V by 0 bases and J by 4 bases, and 8 bases separated the two germline ends. This chain's CDR3 is CASSYSPRSDTQYF. In DNA form, the CDR3 reads TGTGCCAGCAGTTACTCGCCTAGATCAGATACGCAGTATTTT.

V is TRBV18 and J is TRBJ2-1; 8 bases are a match to TRBD1. This CDR3 is built from 15 residues. CDR1 is KGHSH, CDR2 LQKENI, per germline. V lost 6 bases to trimming and J lost 3 bases; unmatched junction nucleotides: 7. The CDR3 is CASSFRTGNYNEQFF. The DNA of the CDR3 is TGTGCCAGCTCTTTCCGGACAGGGAACTACAATGAGCAGTTCTTC.

This clonotype was counted between two and nine times. The chain recombines TRBV6-1 with TRBJ1-1; a possible D gene is TRBD1 (5 bases). This CDR3 comprises 14 residues. CDR1 is MNHNS, CDR2 SASEGT, per germline. V lost 6 bases to trimming and J lost 1 base, with 12 bases between them. The CDR3 nucleotides are TGTGCCAGCAGGGAGATAGGGGCGAACACTGAAGCTTTCTTT. Amino acid sequence: CASREIGANTEAFF.

This rearrangement joins TRBV25-1 to TRBJ2-3; D call uncertain. There are 13 residues in the CDR3. Trimming left V 7 bases short and J 11 bases short, with 19 bases between. Germline V gives CDR1 MGHDK, CDR2 SYGVNS. Written as DNA, the CDR3 is TGTGCCAGCATCGGCGCAAGCCTCATAAAGCAGTATTTT. Translating gives CASIGASLIKQYF.